Listed below are T cell receptor beta chains from one sample, sequenced in a study of cytomegalovirus exposure and HLA in healthy donors. Assay used: immunoSEQ multiplex PCR; TCRdb lists only in-frame clones, some missing. Among just over 200,000 clones listed, roughly 80% were seen once. Sample: PBMCs. The receptors were sampled from a man over 45 in good health and CMV-seronegative. CDR3s leave out the opening cysteine and the closing phenylalanine or tryptophan. Fields, in order: V gene, J gene, CDR3 protein.

>TRBV10-2|TRBJ2-7
ASVGDSYEQY
>TRBV27|TRBJ2-3
ASSLRTSTDTQY
>TRBV19|TRBJ2-7
ASREDSYTYEQY
>TRBV5-6|TRBJ2-4
ASTSGTEQNIQY
>TRBV9|TRBJ2-1
ASSDQREQF
>TRBV7-3|TRBJ2-1
ASSPGQRNEQF
>TRBV27|TRBJ1-4
ASSPRFFNEKLF
>TRBV14|TRBJ2-2
ASSQVGNIAGELF
>TRBV29-1|TRBJ2-5
SGGQSRLGTQY
>TRBV5-1|TRBJ2-3
ASSQTAGSGSTDTQY
>TRBV6-4|TRBJ2-3
ASSYTSGSSSDTQY
>TRBV28|TRBJ2-7
ASSLAAGVNEQY
>TRBV29-1|TRBJ2-1
SVENFSYNEQF
>TRBV7-9|TRBJ2-3
ASSFGTRDTQY
>TRBV30|TRBJ1-1
ALTGGTEAF
>TRBV2|TRBJ2-7
ASRGAWGEQY
>TRBV6-1|TRBJ1-1
ASGRGRWMNTEAF
>TRBV5-1|TRBJ2-7
ASSLRDSYSYEQY
>TRBV2|TRBJ2-1
ASLGQGALNNEQF
>TRBV19|TRBJ1-2
ASSMGTGYGYT
>TRBV30|TRBJ1-5
AWSRQGSQPQH
>TRBV11-2|TRBJ2-6
ASSSGTWYSGANVLT
>TRBV9|TRBJ1-1
ASSGSRGEAF